A selection of T cell receptor beta chains follows, all from one sample in a study of cytomegalovirus exposure and HLA in healthy donors. Data came from immunoSEQ multiplex PCR; TCRdb stores just in-frame clones and leaves some out. There are some 160,000 clones in the sample; approximately 81% occur only once, and 2.5% lies in the top ten. Sequenced material: PBMCs. The receptors shown here come from a boy aged 2 to 10 in good health and CMV-seronegative. The conserved cysteine and the conserved F or W are not part of the CDR3 here. Each record gives: CDR3 length, J gene, V gene, CDR3 protein.

length: 14; J: TRBJ2-1; V: TRBV11-2; CDR3: ASSPTGGDIGNEQF
length: 13; J: TRBJ2-6; V: TRBV6-4; CDR3: ASSVTGTGANVLT
length: 14; J: TRBJ2-7; V: TRBV5-1; CDR3: ASSLGRGQGVREQY
length: 12; J: TRBJ2-1; V: TRBV27; CDR3: ASSFSYRVGEQF
length: 15; J: TRBJ2-3; V: TRBV2; CDR3: ASSELAGVSSTDTQY
length: 13; J: TRBJ1-2; V: TRBV6-5; CDR3: ASSTTGANGYGYT
length: 10; J: TRBJ2-7; V: TRBV5-5; CDR3: ASSLAGREQY
length: 14; J: TRBJ1-4; V: TRBV5-1; CDR3: ASKSPVTATNEKLF
length: 12; J: TRBJ2-5; V: TRBV7-8; CDR3: ASSFTGGSETQY
length: 13; J: TRBJ1-3; V: TRBV13; CDR3: ASTRGLLSGNTIY
length: 16; J: TRBJ2-2; V: TRBV5-1; CDR3: ASSLEEAGAWDTGELF
length: 12; J: TRBJ2-1; V: TRBV14; CDR3: ASSQEEWRDEQF
length: 12; J: TRBJ2-1; V: TRBV7-7; CDR3: ASSLGAGYNEQF
length: 9; J: TRBJ1-2; V: TRBV6-4; CDR3: ASRQGAGYT
length: 12; J: TRBJ2-7; V: TRBV11-3; CDR3: ASSLEGTGNEQY
length: 9; J: TRBJ2-7; V: TRBV5-6; CDR3: ASSVSYEQY
length: 11; J: TRBJ1-5; V: TRBV30; CDR3: AWTGYRDQPQH
length: 13; J: TRBJ2-7; V: TRBV7-2; CDR3: ASSSQGTSGAEQY
length: 10; J: TRBJ1-1; V: TRBV2; CDR3: ASRRVGTEAF
length: 12; J: TRBJ2-1; V: TRBV11-3; CDR3: ASHTGGPYNEQF
length: 13; J: TRBJ2-3; V: TRBV9; CDR3: ASSPELGLADTQY
length: 14; J: TRBJ1-1; V: TRBV6-5; CDR3: ASSYWVDGGDTEAF
length: 13; J: TRBJ2-3; V: TRBV9; CDR3: ATNQAGVHTDTQY
length: 15; J: TRBJ2-4; V: TRBV10-3; CDR3: AISATTGNTAKNIQY
length: 8; J: TRBJ1-1; V: TRBV12-5; CDR3: ASGLNEAF
length: 13; J: TRBJ2-2; V: TRBV6-5; CDR3: ASSRMQGYTGELF
length: 13; J: TRBJ1-6; V: TRBV7-9; CDR3: ASSRKTGGNSPLH
length: 12; J: TRBJ1-2; V: TRBV6-1; CDR3: ASAGGSPFYGYT
length: 13; J: TRBJ1-2; V: TRBV6-5; CDR3: ASSYRDRVRYGYT
length: 9; J: TRBJ1-1; V: TRBV25-1; CDR3: ASIEDFEAF
length: 14; J: TRBJ2-1; V: TRBV6-6; CDR3: ASSPTGTRGVNEQF
length: 11; J: TRBJ1-5; V: TRBV6-5; CDR3: ASRRRGDQPQH
length: 13; J: TRBJ1-1; V: TRBV5-1; CDR3: ASSLSGGLNTEAF
length: 9; J: TRBJ2-1; V: TRBV20-1; CDR3: SPRQDNEQF
length: 9; J: TRBJ1-1; V: TRBV28; CDR3: ASSFRTEAF
length: 12; J: TRBJ2-1; V: TRBV9; CDR3: ASSARVREDEQF
length: 13; J: TRBJ2-1; V: TRBV4-3; CDR3: ASSQEGGRENEQF